The clone carrying this T cell receptor (beta chain) was detected many times. What it binds is not known. The data are from a study of T cells in Graves' hyperthyroidism and ophthalmopathy. Study observations and caveats: Stable hyperthyroidism and ophthalmopathy were separated using 13 V-J signatures. The majority of expanded thyroid clonotypes above 0.001 also appeared in blood.

The germline V gene has CDR1 MNHEY and CDR2 SVGEGT. This CDR3 is built from 16 residues. V was clipped by 4 bases and J by 6 bases; unmatched bases: 10. Patients having uncontrolled infection, another autoimmune disease, pregnancy or lactation were not included. RNA transcripts provided the source from which TCR beta CDR3 regions were amplified. Primed by the HTBI set, a first-round RT-PCR was run on the TCR CDR3. MiXCR, applied by TCRdb to the multiplex PCR reads, yields one record per CDR3 protein. The profile shows about half a million distinct CDR3 sequences, 20% of them singletons. Sequencing was done on a sample of blood. The chain links TRBV6-2 or TRBV6-3 to TRBJ2-1; 9 nucleotides match TRBD2. This TCR was sampled from a man between 40 and 49 years old with Graves' ophthalmopathy. The DNA for the CDR3 is TGTGCCAGCAGTTTCAGGGGAGCGGGAGGACCCAATGAGCAGTTCTTC. It specifies CASSFRGAGGPNEQFF.